This T cell receptor beta chain was observed in a study of T-cell reconstitution after alpha-beta-depleted transplantation in children. Concerning this clonotype: It may be a read error: a sequence one base away is much more abundant.

A TCRbeta library incorporating unique molecular identifiers was prepared. One entry per CDR3 protein, called by TCRdb with MiXCR from the PCR reads. This sample has 200,000 to 300,000 distinct CDR3 sequences; 12% occur once, and the top ten carry about 2.6%. The sequence was obtained from a human donor who donated a stem cell graft to a child with acute lymphoblastic leukemia. The sample consisted of PBMCs from the stem cell graft donor, taken from the stem cell graft.

The CDR3 nucleotides read TGTGCCAGCAGCGACGACGGGTTCGTCGGGAACACTGGAGCTTTCTTT. Translating it yields CASSDDGFVGNTGAFF. This chain links TRBV28 with TRBJ1-1; D is undetermined. The CDR3 has 16 amino acids. Germline CDR1 MDHEN, CDR2 SYDVKM.